This entry lists 17 T cell receptor beta chains sequenced from one sample in a study of cytomegalovirus exposure and HLA in healthy donors. The PCR ran on 60 Vbeta and 13 Jbeta primers. Clones were sequenced by immunoSEQ multiplex PCR, and TCRdb holds only the in-frame ones, with some missing. The sample comprises about 130,000 clones, around three quarters of which are singletons, and around 3.6% rests with the top ten. Material for sequencing was PBMCs. The receptors were sampled from a man aged 35-49 years in good health and CMV-seronegative.

J is TRBJ1-5 and V is TRBV19, with D possibly TRBD1 on 5 matching bases. The CDR3 has 14 amino acids. V gave up 3 bases and J gave up 7 bases, with 13 bases separating them. Germline values: CDR1 LNHDA, CDR2 SQIVND (reference sequence). This chain's CDR3 is CASSINGGTQPQHF. CDR3 DNA: TGTGCCAGTAGTATTAACGGAGGGACCCAGCCCCAGCATTTT. The variable domain in full, completed from reference TRBV19 and TRBJ1-5, reads DGGITQSPKYLFRKEGQNVTLSCEQNLNHDAMYWYRQDPGQGLRLIYYSQIVNDFQKGDIAEGYSVSREKKESFPLTVTSAQKNPTAFYLCASSINGGTQPQHFGDGTRLSIL.

The genes are TRBV19 and TRBJ1-1; 10 positions match TRBD1. J was trimmed by 7 bases and V by 7 bases; bases with no gene match: 6. The germline V gene has CDR1 LNHDA and CDR2 SQIVND (reference sequence). The CDR3 runs to 13 residues. As DNA, the CDR3 is TGTGCCAGTAAATGGGACAGGGGCCTTGAAGCTTTCTTT. It specifies CASKWDRGLEAFF.

CDR3 in amino acids: CATSRDTTLGGYTF. CDR3 DNA: TGTGCCACCAGCAGAGACACTACCCTCGGCGGCTACACCTTC. The V gene is TRBV15, the J gene TRBJ1-2; D unclear. CDR3 length: 14 amino acids. Trimming cost V 0 bases and J 8 bases, with 13 bases left between them. In germline, CDR1 is LNHNV, CDR2 YYDKDF (reference sequence).

The chain employs TRBV4-3 and TRBJ1-2; 7 positions agree with TRBD1. J gave up 6 bases and V 0 bases, and 7 bases lay outside the gene matches. CDR3 length equals 15 residues. Germline assignment: CDR1 LGHNA and CDR2 YSLEER. The DNA for the CDR3 is TGCGCCAGCAGCCAAGATGTTGGGACAGCGGATGGCTACACCTTC. Translated: CASSQDVGTADGYTF.

The chain combines TRBV4-2 with TRBJ2-1; 10 bases align to TRBD2. J lost 13 bases, V lost 0 bases, and 15 bases had no gene match. The CDR3 is 17 amino acids. Germline V lookup: CDR1 LGHNA, CDR2 YNFKEQ. CDR3 DNA sequence: TGTGCCAGCAGCCAAGATGTTGGGCTAGCGGGGGACTCCAACCAGTTCTTC. Translating it yields CASSQDVGLAGDSNQFF.

This clone was counted a few times. V usage is TRBV19 and J usage is TRBJ2-1; tentatively, D is TRBD1 (6 bases). The CDR3 is 16 residues long. Germline loops: CDR1 LNHDA, CDR2 SQIVND (reference sequence). Deletions cut 4 bases from V and 3 bases from J, with 16 bases between. This chain's CDR3 is CASSTTGIVLYNEQFF. The CDR3 DNA follows: TGTGCCAGTAGTACAACAGGGATAGTACTCTACAATGAGCAGTTCTTC.

This clone has a single count. This chain joins TRBV4-3 and TRBJ1-2; 11 nucleotides line up with TRBD1. The CDR3 contains 14 residues. Germline trimming cut 5 bases from V and 7 bases from J; bases unmatched to any gene: 6. Germline V gives CDR1 LGHNA, CDR2 YSLEER. The CDR3 DNA sequence: TGCGCCAGCAGCACCGGACAGGGGGCAGGTGGCTACACCTTC. Protein product: CASSTGQGAGGYTF.

This clone has a single count. The V call is TRBV28, the J call TRBJ1-4, with 7 bases lining up with TRBD1. The trim removed 1 base at V and 8 bases at J, leaving 13 bases unmatched. The CDR3 covers 17 residues. Germline V CDR1 and CDR2: MDHEN, SYDVKM. The CDR3 bases are TGTGCCAGCAGTTTATCCGACAGGGATGGGATGGGGGAAAAACTGTTTTTT. It yields the protein CASSLSDRDGMGEKLFF. Combining the CDR3 with reference TRBV28 and TRBJ1-4 gives the whole variable domain DVKVTQSSRYLVKRTGEKVFLECVQDMDHENMFWYRQDPGLGLRLIYFSYDVKMKEKGDIPEGYSVSREKKERFSLILESASTNQTSMYLCASSLSDRDGMGEKLFFGSGTQLSVL.

V usage is TRBV5-1 and J usage is TRBJ2-7, with D tentatively TRBD1 (6 bases). V lost 4 bases and J lost 1, with 12 bases in between. The CDR3 totals 14 residues. Germline lookup yields CDR1 SGHRS and CDR2 YFSETQ. CDR3 nucleotides: TGCGCCAGCAGCACGTTAGGGGGTTCCTACGAGCAGTACTTC. This sequence encodes CASSTLGGSYEQYF.

This clone was picked up one time. The chain is built from TRBV2 and TRBJ2-1; 8 bases agree with TRBD1. Per the germline V gene, CDR1 is SNHLY and CDR2 is FYNNEI. The CDR3 covers 13 residues. V dropped 4 bases and J dropped 6; count of bases not matched to a gene: 2. The CDR3 region has the DNA TGTGCCAGCAGTGGGCAGGGGGCCAATGAGCAGTTCTTC. Amino acid sequence: CASSGQGANEQFF.

This rearrangement joins TRBV28 to TRBJ1-6; D unresolved. CDR3 size: 14 residues. The V and J ends lost 5 bases and 6 bases respectively, with 11 bases between them. The germline V gene encodes CDR1 MDHEN and CDR2 SYDVKM. This CDR3 is CASSLRAANSPLHF. In nucleotides, the CDR3 is TGTGCCAGCAGTCTGCGGGCCGCTAATTCACCCCTCCACTTT.

This clone was observed a few times. This chain joins TRBV27 and TRBJ2-1; TRBD2 agrees at 7 bases. Germline CDR1 and CDR2: MNHEY and SMNVEV (reference sequence). Losses at the gene ends were 8 bases for V and 0 bases for J; bases not matched to a gene: 7. The CDR3 covers 15 residues. The DNA for the CDR3 is TGTGCCAGCCTCAGGGAGGGCGGCTCCTACAATGAGCAGTTCTTC. The encoded protein is CASLREGGSYNEQFF.

The V and J genes are TRBV27 and TRBJ2-1, with 7 positions matching TRBD1. The CDR3 consists of 16 residues. CDR1 and CDR2 from the germline V gene are MNHEY and SMNVEV (reference sequence). Trimming cost V 5 bases and J 0 bases; bases outside gene matches: 7. In DNA form, the CDR3 reads TGTGCCAGCAGTATCTTGGACAGGAGCTCCTACAATGAGCAGTTCTTC. This gives the protein CASSILDRSSYNEQFF.

The V gene is TRBV6-4, the J gene TRBJ2-4, with D perhaps TRBD2 (6 bases). V dropped 0 bases and J dropped 9 bases, with 12 bases sitting between them. There are 14 residues in the CDR3. The germline gives CDR1 MRHNA, CDR2 SNTAGT. Written as DNA, the CDR3 is TGTGCCAGCAGTGACTCGACCGACGGGGGCATTCAGTACTTC. Protein sequence: CASSDSTDGGIQYF.

The rearrangement joins TRBV19 to TRBJ2-5, with D possibly TRBD1 on 5 matching bases. This CDR3 contains 13 residues. Trimming removed 5 bases from V and 4 bases from J, with 11 bases in between. CDR1 and CDR2 from the germline V gene are LNHDA and SQIVND (reference sequence). The CDR3 spells CASSYAQGETQYF. In DNA form, the CDR3 reads TGTGCCAGTAGTTACGCCCAGGGAGAGACCCAGTACTTC.

V and J are TRBV4-1 and TRBJ1-1; D gene uncertain. Germline V lookup: CDR1 MGHRA, CDR2 YSYEKL. This CDR3 has 14 residues. The V end lost 3 bases, the J end lost 5 bases, and 13 bases lay between the germline ends. Written as DNA, the CDR3 is TGCGCCAGCAGCCATGCAGGACGGAGGACTGAAGCTTTCTTT. The encoded protein is CASSHAGRRTEAFF.

J is TRBJ1-1 and V is TRBV29-1, with D possibly being TRBD1 (5 bases). The CDR3 contains 13 residues. The V gene lost 4 bases and the J gene lost 3 bases, with 12 bases spanning the gap. CDR1 and CDR2 from the germline V gene are SQVTM and ANQGSEA. CDR3 coding DNA: TGCAGCGTTGCTCAGGGCGAGTACACTGAAGCTTTCTTT. Translating gives CSVAQGEYTEAFF.